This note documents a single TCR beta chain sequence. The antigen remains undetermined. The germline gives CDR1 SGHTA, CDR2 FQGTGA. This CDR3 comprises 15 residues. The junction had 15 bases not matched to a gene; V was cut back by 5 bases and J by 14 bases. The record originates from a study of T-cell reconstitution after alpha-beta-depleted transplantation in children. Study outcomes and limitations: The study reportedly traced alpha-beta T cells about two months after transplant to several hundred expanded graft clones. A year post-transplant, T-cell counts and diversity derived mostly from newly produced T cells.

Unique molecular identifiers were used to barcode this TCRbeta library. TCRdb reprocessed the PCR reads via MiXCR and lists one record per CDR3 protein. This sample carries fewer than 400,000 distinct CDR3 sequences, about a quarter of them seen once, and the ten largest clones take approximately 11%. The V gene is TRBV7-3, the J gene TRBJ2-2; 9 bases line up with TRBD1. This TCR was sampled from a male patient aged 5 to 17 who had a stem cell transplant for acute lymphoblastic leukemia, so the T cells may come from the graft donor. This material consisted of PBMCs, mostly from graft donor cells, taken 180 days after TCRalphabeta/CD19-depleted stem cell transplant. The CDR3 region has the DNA TGTGCCAGCAGCCTGCAACAGGGGGCCAGGGGTAGTCTGTTTTTT. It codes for CASSLQQGARGSLFF.